A single sample gave rise to the 21 T cell receptor beta chains below, sequenced in a study of shared clonotypes between healthy human individuals. Libraries were prepared by immunoSEQ multiplex PCR; TCRdb keeps only in-frame clonotypes and omits some of them. The repertoire has over a million clones, about 98.5% of them found once; the top ten carry 0.36%. The sample consisted of naive CD4+ T cells sorted from blood. The subset was: CD45RA+ positively selected. These receptors all stem from a man aged 25 to 45 in good health.

J is TRBJ2-7 and V is TRBV5-1, with 8 bases fitting TRBD2. After removal of 1 base from V and 3 bases from J, the junction contained 12 bases not matched to a gene. Germline V lookup: CDR1 SGHRS, CDR2 YFSETQ. This CDR3 spans 17 amino acids. In nucleotides, the CDR3 is TGCGCCAGCAGCTTGCTCGGATCGGGAGGGCCCCTCTACGAGCAGTACTTC. It encodes CASSLLGSGGPLYEQYF. Using reference TRBV5-1 and TRBJ2-7 for the parts outside the CDR3, the full variable domain is KAGVTQTPRYLIKTRGQQVTLSCSPISGHRSVSWYQQTPGQGLQFLFEYFSETQRNKGNFPGRFSGRQFSNSRSEMNVSTLELGDSALYLCASSLLGSGGPLYEQYFGPGTRLTVT.

In the case of this clone: In the same sample, other DNA sequences code for this CDR3. V gene TRBV18 combines with J gene TRBJ2-7; no clear D gene. Germline assignment: CDR1 KGHSH and CDR2 LQKENI. The CDR3 runs 11 residues. The V end was cut by 3 bases, the J end by 3 bases, with 3 bases between. CDR3 sequence reads: CASSPDYEQYF. The CDR3 DNA reads as TGTGCCAGCTCACCGGACTACGAGCAGTACTTC.

The gene calls are TRBV4-2 and TRBJ2-2; 8 nucleotides match TRBD1. CDR1 is LGHNA, CDR2 YNFKEQ, per germline. The CDR3 runs to 15 residues. V shed 3 bases and J 3 bases; nucleotides not matched to a gene: 3. This CDR3 reads CASSQTGVYTGELFF. The CDR3 nucleotides read TGTGCCAGCAGCCAGACAGGGGTGTACACCGGGGAGCTGTTTTTT.

The chain combines TRBV2 with TRBJ2-1; no firm D call. The CDR3 totals 13 residues. Trimming shortened V by 6 bases and J by 7 bases, and 13 bases separated the two germline ends. Germline-derived CDR1 and CDR2 are SNHLY and FYNNEI. As DNA, the CDR3 is TGTGCCAGCAGACGGATCCCCCAGAATGAGCAGTTCTTC. Encoded protein: CASRRIPQNEQFF.

The rearrangement links TRBV27 to TRBJ2-2, with D possibly matching TRBD1 (6 bases). The CDR3 has 15 residues. Germline V gene sequence: CDR1 MNHEY, CDR2 SMNVEV (reference sequence). V shed 5 bases and J shed 4 bases, with 14 bases lying between them. CDR3 DNA sequence: TGTGCCAGCAGTCCCCAGGGGCCGACCACCGGGGAGCTGTTTTTT. As protein: CASSPQGPTTGELFF.

A word on this clone: Different DNA sequences within this sample yield the same CDR3. The chain carries TRBV11-2 and TRBJ2-1, with D unclear. The V end lost 1 base, the J end lost 3 bases, and 4 bases lay between the germline ends. The CDR3 totals 13 residues. Looked up from germline, CDR1 is SGHAT and CDR2 is FQNNGV. The CDR3 reads CASSLALYNEQFF. The CDR3 DNA is TGTGCCAGCAGCTTAGCACTCTACAATGAGCAGTTCTTC. The entire variable domain, with the rest obtained from reference TRBV11-2 and TRBJ2-1, is as follows: EAGVAQSPRYKIIEKRQSVAFWCNPISGHATLYWYQQILGQGPKLLIQFQNNGVVDDSQLPKDRFSAERLKGVDSTLKIQPAKLEDSAVYLCASSLALYNEQFFGPGTRLTVL.

The rearrangement links TRBV5-1 to TRBJ2-5; D ambiguous. The CDR3 spans 15 residues. Deletions cut 0 bases from V and 3 bases from J, with 12 bases between. The germline gives CDR1 SGHRS, CDR2 YFSETQ. Written as DNA, the CDR3 is TGCGCCAGCAGCTTGGGGGCCACCCCAGAAGAGACCCAGTACTTC. It is translated as CASSLGATPEETQYF.

This clone occurred once. The chain is built from TRBV11-3 and TRBJ2-5; possibly TRBD1 or TRBD2 for D (5 bases each). V was clipped by 5 bases and J by 3 bases, with 10 bases between them. The CDR3 is 13 amino acids. Germline V gives CDR1 SGHNT, CDR2 YENEEA. The CDR3 DNA reads TGTGCCAGCAGCAGAGGGACGGAAGAGACCCAGTACTTC. As protein: CASSRGTEETQYF.

This chain joins TRBV9 and TRBJ2-6, with 10 bases fitting TRBD2. Germline assignment: CDR1 SGDLS and CDR2 YYNGEE. This CDR3 has 18 residues. The J segment lost 2 bases and the V segment lost 1 base, leaving 6 bases of the junction unmatched. The CDR3 sequence is CASSVKSSGSAGANVLTF. CDR3 DNA: TGTGCCAGCAGCGTAAAGTCTAGCGGGAGTGCTGGGGCCAACGTCCTGACTTTC.

This chain links TRBV28 with TRBJ1-5, with D possibly TRBD1 on 6 matching bases. The CDR3 has 15 amino acids. V lost 2 bases to trimming and J lost 6 bases, with 14 bases between them. Germline V gene sequence: CDR1 MDHEN, CDR2 SYDVKM. This CDR3 reads CASSLGTSGIQPQHF. The CDR3 nucleotides are TGTGCCAGCAGTTTAGGGACATCTGGTATTCAGCCCCAGCATTTT.

The chain carries TRBV30 and TRBJ2-6; TRBD2 matches 7 bases. CDR1 and CDR2 from the germline V gene are GTSNPN and SVGIG (reference sequence). The CDR3 length is 14 residues. The V segment lost 5 bases and the J segment 0 bases; nucleotides outside the gene matches: 1. In DNA form, the CDR3 reads TGTGCCTGGCGGGGGGACTCTGGGGCCAACGTCCTGACTTTC. It yields the protein CAWRGDSGANVLTF.

This clone has a single count. At one of its ends the junction is not consistent with the germline gene, which may arise from a read error. The V and J genes are TRBV2 and TRBJ2-3, with D uncertain. This CDR3 contains 13 residues. Germline CDR1 and CDR2: SNHLY and FYNNEI. The CDR3 loop reads CASNEIAADTQYF. The CDR3 DNA reads as TGTGCCAGCAATGAAATAGCAGCCGATACGCAGTATTTT.

This clone has just one count. V usage is TRBV10-1 and J usage is TRBJ2-1, with D uncertain. V lost 5 bases and J 5 bases, leaving 22 bases between the germline ends. Germline values: CDR1 WNHNN, CDR2 SYGVQD (reference sequence). This CDR3 region has 17 residues. CDR3 in amino acids: CASSHGPVVTTNNEQFF. The DNA for the CDR3 is TGCGCCAGCAGTCACGGGCCCGTTGTAACTACGAACAATGAGCAGTTCTTC.

The chain links TRBV29-1 to TRBJ1-4; 7 bases fit TRBD1. V gave up 7 bases and J gave up 8 bases; unmatched junction bases: 10. The CDR3 runs to 13 residues. Germline V gene data show CDR1 as SQVTM and CDR2 as ANQGSEA. CDR3 in DNA: TGCAGCGCCCGGACTCGACAGGGCGAAAAACTGTTTTTT. It encodes CSARTRQGEKLFF.

The DNA of the CDR3 is TGCGCCAGCAGTGAGGACCCTGGGGGTGAAAAACTGTTTTTT. It translates to CASSEDPGGEKLFF. The V call is TRBV10-2, the J call TRBJ1-4, with D possibly being TRBD1 (5 bases). V lost 2 bases and J lost 7, with 11 bases in between. Germline V lookup: CDR1 WSHSY, CDR2 SAAADI. This CDR3 is 14 amino acids long.

The chain links TRBV15 to TRBJ2-3; possible D gene TRBD2, 5 bases. This CDR3 is 15 amino acids long. Per germline, CDR1 LNHNV and CDR2 YYDKDF (reference sequence). Deletions cut 7 bases from V and 1 base from J, with 15 bases between. CDR3 amino acids: CATKQRNSGTDTQYF. The DNA for the CDR3 is TGTGCCACCAAGCAGCGGAACTCTGGCACAGATACGCAGTATTTT. Looking up the rest from reference TRBV15 and TRBJ2-3 gives the full variable domain: DAMVIQNPRYQVTQFGKPVTLSCSQTLNHNVMYWYQQKSSQAPKLLFHYYDKDFNNEADTPDNFQSRRPNTSFCFLDIRSPGLGDTAMYLCATKQRNSGTDTQYFGPGTRLTVL.

In regard to this clone: Other DNA sequences in this sample translate to the same CDR3. This chain uses TRBV6-1 with TRBJ2-1, with no clear D. The ends were cut back, 0 bases at V and 8 bases at J, with 5 bases in the middle. This CDR3 spans 12 amino acids. Germline values: CDR1 MNHNS, CDR2 SASEGT. In DNA form, the CDR3 reads TGTGCCAGCAGTGAAGCGATGGATGAGCAGTTCTTC. Its protein is CASSEAMDEQFF.

The chain joins TRBV10-3 to TRBJ2-7; TRBD1 matches at 9 bases. This CDR3 has 14 amino acids. Germline-derived CDR1 and CDR2 are ENHRY and SYGVKD. V trimming: 6 bases; J trimming: 0 bases; junction bases outside the gene matches: 3. The DNA for the CDR3 is TGTGCCATCAGAGGGACAGGGATCTCCTACGAGCAGTACTTC. Amino acid sequence: CAIRGTGISYEQYF.

This chain connects TRBV4-1 to TRBJ1-2, with D hard to call. The V and J ends lost 4 bases and 2 bases respectively, with 11 bases between them. The CDR3 contains 14 residues. Germline CDR1 is MGHRA and CDR2 is YSYEKL. The CDR3 is CASSPFPRNYGYTF. The CDR3 nucleotides are TGCGCCAGCAGCCCCTTCCCCCGCAACTATGGCTACACCTTC.

The genes are TRBV7-9 and TRBJ2-1; the D is unclear. Trimming removed 5 bases at V and 2 bases at J, with 7 bases between. CDR1 SEHNR and CDR2 FQNEAQ come from the germline V gene (reference sequence). The CDR3 length is 13 residues. CDR3 in amino acids: CASSEQTYNEQFF. The CDR3 DNA follows: TGTGCCAGCAGCGAGCAAACCTACAATGAGCAGTTCTTC.

The rearrangement links TRBV9 to TRBJ1-1, with D uncertain. CDR3 length: 16 residues. V was shortened by 1 base and J by 0 bases, with 13 bases between the two germline ends. Germline CDR1 is SGDLS and CDR2 is YYNGEE. CDR3 in amino acids: CASSVSPRSLNTEAFF. The CDR3 nucleotides are TGTGCCAGCAGCGTATCTCCCAGGTCCCTGAACACTGAAGCTTTCTTT. Based on the CDR3 plus reference TRBV9 and TRBJ1-1, the full variable domain is DSGVTQTPKHLITATGQRVTLRCSPRSGDLSVYWYQQSLDQGLQFLIQYYNGEERAKGNILERFSAQQFPDLHSELNLSSLELGDSALYFCASSVSPRSLNTEAFFGQGTRLTVV.